A single sample is the source of the 19 T cell receptor beta chains below, sequenced in a study of T cell repertoires in cytomegalovirus infection. No antigen has been assigned to these receptors. One entry per CDR3 protein results from TCRdb running MiXCR on the reads. The sample has about half a million distinct CDR3 sequences; roughly a third are singletons. Material: cultured PBMCs, obtained from culture after CMV antigen stimulation. The receptors shown here come from a human donor in good health (CMV status not recorded). Some clones in this sample may be carry-over from other donors' samples.

V usage is TRBV11-2 and J usage is TRBJ2-5, with 13 bases fitting TRBD2. The V gene's germline CDR1 is SGHAT and CDR2 FQNNGV. Trimming at V came to 5 bases and at J to 3 bases, leaving 6 bases not matched to a gene. This CDR3 spans 16 amino acids. The CDR3 DNA is TGTGCCAGCAGCGAGGGACTAGCGGGGACTAAAGAGACCCAGTACTTC. This encodes CASSEGLAGTKETQYF.

This clonotype was recorded only once. The chain couples TRBV6-1 to TRBJ2-7, with a possible D match to TRBD1 (5 bases). V was trimmed by 6 bases and J by 2 bases, leaving 11 bases between them. Per germline, CDR1 MNHNS and CDR2 SASEGT. CDR3 length: 13 residues. CDR3 nucleotides: TGTGCCAGCAGGGCGACAGCTACCTACGAGCAGTACTTC. This translates into CASRATATYEQYF.

The V gene is TRBV6-2 or TRBV6-3, the J gene TRBJ2-1; 10 bases fit TRBD2. Trimming took 2 bases from V and 4 from J; bases not matched to a gene: 14. This CDR3 comprises 19 residues. CDR1 MNHEY and CDR2 SVGEGT come from the germline V gene. In DNA, the CDR3 is TGTGCCAGCAGTTACGTTCTACTTAGGACTAGCGGAGGATACAATGAGCAGTTCTTC. This translates into CASSYVLLRTSGGYNEQFF.

CDR3: CATSRTRDFSTDTQYF. The CDR3 coding sequence is TGTGCCACCAGCAGAACTCGGGACTTTTCCACAGATACGCAGTATTTT. The chain combines TRBV24-1 with TRBJ2-3; tentatively, D is TRBD2 (6 bases). Trimming took 7 bases from V and 2 from J, leaving 18 bases between them. Germline values: CDR1 KGHDR, CDR2 SFDVKD. The CDR3 is 16 amino acids.

The chain combines TRBV9 with TRBJ2-1; D is possibly TRBD2 (5 bases). Trimming removed 0 bases from V and 8 bases from J, with 18 bases in between. This CDR3 is built from 16 residues. Per the germline V gene, CDR1 is SGDLS and CDR2 is YYNGEE. CDR3 in DNA: TGTGCCAGCAGCGTAGGGCTAGAAGAGGGATTTGATGAGCAGTTCTTC. Its translation: CASSVGLEEGFDEQFF.

This clonotype was counted only a few times. The J gene is TRBJ1-3, the V gene TRBV7-2; no reliable D call. The CDR3 has 16 amino acids. Trimming removed 1 base at V and 2 bases at J, with 12 bases between. Germline loops: CDR1 SGHTA, CDR2 FQGNSA. The CDR3 sequence is CASSLGYGDTGNTIYF. In nucleotides, the CDR3 is TGTGCCAGCAGCTTAGGTTACGGAGATACTGGAAACACCATATATTTT.

J is TRBJ1-4 and V is TRBV18; 12 nucleotides line up with TRBD1. The CDR3 extends over 16 amino acids. The ends lost 0 bases at V and 8 bases at J; junction bases unmatched: 4. Germline-derived CDR1 and CDR2 are KGHSH and LQKENI. CDR3 region: CASSPPHGTGGEKLFF. The CDR3 nucleotides are TGTGCCAGCTCACCACCTCACGGGACAGGGGGCGAAAAACTGTTTTTT.

The table lists this clonotype with a few counts. The chain is built from TRBV4-3 and TRBJ2-7; TRBD1 agrees at 11 bases. This CDR3 is 17 amino acids long. Looked up from germline, CDR1 is LGHNA and CDR2 is YSLEER. V shed 1 base, J shed 2 bases, and the junction held 7 bases outside the gene matches. In DNA form, the CDR3 reads TGCGCCAGCAGCCAAGGCCGGGACAGGGGGTTTCCCTACGAGCAGTACTTC. This codes for CASSQGRDRGFPYEQYF.

This clonotype was seen repeatedly, ten times or more. The chain links TRBV28 to TRBJ1-2, with TRBD1 as a possible D gene (6 bases). Per germline, CDR1 MDHEN and CDR2 SYDVKM. The CDR3 is 12 residues long. V lost 3 bases and J 5 bases, leaving 7 bases between the germline ends. CDR3 protein: CASSFGQYGYTF. The CDR3 DNA sequence: TGTGCCAGCAGTTTCGGACAGTATGGCTACACCTTC.

This chain uses TRBV6-2 or TRBV6-3 with TRBJ2-2; TRBD2 is a possible D gene (5 bases). The CDR3 totals 12 residues. Germline CDR1 reads MNHEY; CDR2 reads SVGEGT. Trimming took off 5 bases at V and 7 bases at J, with 8 bases between the two ends. DNA for the CDR3: TGTGCCAGCAGTGCCCGGGACGGGGAGCTGTTTTTT. Translation gives CASSARDGELFF.

The V call is TRBV11-2, the J call TRBJ2-3, with a tentative D call TRBD1 (6 bases). Germline V CDR1 and CDR2: SGHAT, FQNNGV. The germline V and J ends were trimmed by 2 bases and 0 bases, with 9 bases remaining between them. The CDR3 runs to 15 residues. The CDR3 bases are TGTGCCAGCAGCTTATTTACAGGGAGCACAGATACGCAGTATTTT. Protein sequence: CASSLFTGSTDTQYF.

This clonotype appeared once. A read error may account for a junction end that differs from germline. The chain employs TRBV30 and TRBJ2-1; unclear D gene. This CDR3 has 12 residues. The germline V gene has CDR1 GTSNPN and CDR2 SVGIG (reference sequence). The CDR3 DNA reads as TGTGCCTGGAGGGGAACTACGGTACTAAAGAACTTC. As protein: CAWRGTTVLKNF.

This sequence joins TRBV12-3 or TRBV12-4 and TRBJ1-5; D possibly corresponds to TRBD1 (5 bases). The CDR3 length is 13 residues. V gave up 5 bases and J gave up 5 bases, with 10 bases separating them. In nucleotides, the CDR3 is TGTGCCAGCAGTAAGGCGGGGGATCAGCCCCAGCATTTT. Its translation is CASSKAGDQPQHF.

The chain has TRBV6-2 or TRBV6-3 and TRBJ2-1, with D uncertain. The length of the CDR3 is 14 residues. In germline, CDR1 is MNHEY, CDR2 SVGEGT. V was cut by 6 bases and J by 5 bases, with 14 bases left in between. CDR3 loop: CASSVMGSHNEQFF. Here the CDR3 DNA reads TGTGCCAGCAGCGTAATGGGATCCCACAATGAGCAGTTCTTC.

There are a few counts of this clonotype. The chain is built from TRBV12-3 or TRBV12-4 and TRBJ2-1; D not certain. Trimming removed 2 bases from V and 7 bases from J, with 9 bases in between. There are 13 residues in the CDR3. CDR3 nucleotide sequence: TGTGCCAGCAGTTTACATTCGGGTAATGAGCAGTTCTTC. It specifies CASSLHSGNEQFF.

This clonotype was seen only a few times. The CDR3, as DNA: TGTGCCAGCAGTCCCCGGACTAGCGGCCTTACCCCCAATGAGCAGTTCTTC. It codes for CASSPRTSGLTPNEQFF. The chain links TRBV6-1 to TRBJ2-1, with 10 bases aligning to TRBD2. Trimming at V came to 5 bases and at J to 6 bases, leaving 13 bases not matched to a gene. Germline V gene data show CDR1 as MNHNS and CDR2 as SASEGT. The length of the CDR3 is 17 residues.

Worth noting for this clonotype: Since a much larger clone is just one base distant, this may be a read error. The J gene is TRBJ2-1, the V gene TRBV7-2, with 9 bases fitting TRBD2. Germline CDR1 reads SGHTA; CDR2 reads FQGNSA. The ends lost 5 bases at V and 7 bases at J; junction bases unmatched: 9. This CDR3 has 15 amino acids. CDR3 bases: TGTGCCAGCAGCCCAATAGCGGGAGTAAAGAATGAGCAGTTCTTC. It is translated as CASSPIAGVKNEQFF.

The rearrangement uses TRBV7-9 and TRBJ1-4, with D unresolved. V lost 1 base to trimming and J lost 4 bases, with 4 bases between them. The CDR3 loop spans 13 amino acids. CDR1 SEHNR and CDR2 FQNEAQ come from the germline V gene (reference sequence). CDR3 coding DNA: TGTGCCAGCAGCTTAGATCGTAATGAAAAACTGTTTTTT. The encoded protein is CASSLDRNEKLFF.

A few counts support this clonotype. The V gene is TRBV5-8, the J gene TRBJ1-5; 9 positions agree with TRBD1. Germline-derived CDR1 and CDR2 are SGHTS and YDEGEE. The CDR3 loop spans 17 amino acids. The V segment lost 2 bases and the J segment 1 base; nucleotides outside the gene matches: 7. The CDR3 bases are TGTGCCAGCAGCTTCACCGGGACAGGGTTAAGCAATCAGCCCCAGCATTTT. Translation gives CASSFTGTGLSNQPQHF.